The 9 T cell receptor beta chains below come from one sample, sequenced in a study of persistence of HIV-infected CD4 T cells. These TCRs are of unknown antigen specificity. The libraries were made with immunoSEQ version 4 in survey mode. TCRdb's copy holds only in-frame clones and misses some; the assay was immunoSEQ multiplex PCR. The sample carries fewer than 35,000 clones, about four fifths recorded once. Stimulation used around 9.1 ug/mL lysate from CMV-infected fibroblasts. CD40L-negative CD69-negative CD45RO-high memory CD4+ T cells were sorted as populations depleted of antigen-responding cells. Sequencing used CD4+ T cells sorted from PBMCs after roughly 19-hour stimulation, obtained from a patient who received antiretroviral therapy. Source of these receptors: an adult woman with HIV who was CMV-seropositive.

V and J are TRBV28 and TRBJ1-2, with D possibly being TRBD1 (5 bases). Trimming cost V 4 bases and J 3 bases, with 15 bases left between them. The CDR3 is 15 amino acids. Germline CDR1 reads MDHEN; CDR2 reads SYDVKM. CDR3 region: CASSSGAGIYYGYTF. The DNA of the CDR3 is TGTGCCAGCAGTTCTGGGGCAGGCATTTACTATGGCTACACCTTC.

This clone was counted a few times. This specimen includes other DNA sequences encoding the same CDR3. The chain employs TRBV7-9 and TRBJ1-5; D unresolved. This CDR3 spans 13 amino acids. CDR1 and CDR2 from the germline V gene are SEHNR and FQNEAQ (reference sequence). Trimming removed 2 bases from V and 4 bases from J, with 6 bases in between. CDR3 in amino acids: CASSLSGNQPQHF. CDR3 in DNA: TGTGCCAGCAGCTTAAGCGGGAATCAGCCCCAGCATTTT.

The chain combines TRBV10-1 with TRBJ2-5; D perhaps matches TRBD1 (6 bases). This CDR3 region has 14 residues. Trimming cost V 2 bases and J 5 bases, with 12 bases left between them. Looked up from germline, CDR1 is WNHNN and CDR2 is SYGVQD (reference sequence). CDR3 DNA: TGCGCCAGCAGTGAGGGGACAAGTCGGGAGACCCAGTACTTC. Amino acids: CASSEGTSRETQYF.

This clone has a handful of counts. V and J are TRBV6-6 and TRBJ1-5; maybe TRBD1 (5 bases). This CDR3 region has 12 residues. Per the germline V gene, CDR1 is MNHNY and CDR2 is SVGAGI (reference sequence). This chain's CDR3 is CAGGTTMEPQHF. CDR3 nucleotide sequence: TGTGCGGGGGGGACTACAATGGAGCCCCAGCATTTT.

This clone was seen a handful of times. This chain uses TRBV7-2 with TRBJ2-5; 10 bases match TRBD2. J lost 5 bases, V lost 3 bases, and 9 bases had no gene match. The germline CDR1 and CDR2 sequences are SGHTA and FQGNSA. The length of the CDR3 is 16 residues. The CDR3, as DNA: TGTGCCAGCAGCTTGGCCAGCGGGGGGGCATATGAGACCCAGTACTTC. This translates into CASSLASGGAYETQYF.

This chain joins TRBV30 and TRBJ1-6, with TRBD1 as a possible D gene (5 bases). Germline V gene data show CDR1 as GTSNPN and CDR2 as SVGIG (reference sequence). Trimming took 3 bases from V and 13 from J, leaving 16 bases between them. CDR3 length: 13 residues. CDR3 DNA sequence: TGTGCCTGGAGCCAGGGCCCGGGGGTCCCCCTCCACTTT. It specifies CAWSQGPGVPLHF.

As DNA, the CDR3 is TGTGCCAGTAGTATACCAGGGGGCCACGAAGCTTTCTTT. The encoded protein is CASSIPGGHEAFF. The chain links TRBV19 to TRBJ1-1; 8 bases line up with TRBD1. The CDR3 is made up of 13 amino acids. With V trimmed by 2 bases and J by 8 bases, 4 bases remained unmatched. Germline values: CDR1 LNHDA, CDR2 SQIVND (reference sequence).

The chain recombines TRBV19 with TRBJ1-1; 8 bases line up with TRBD1. Trimming cost V 6 bases and J 11 bases; bases outside gene matches: 14. There are 14 residues in the CDR3. The germline V gene has CDR1 LNHDA and CDR2 SQIVND (reference sequence). The CDR3 sequence is CASRLDRGVKDAFF. The CDR3 nucleotides are TGTGCCAGTAGGCTAGACAGGGGTGTAAAGGATGCTTTCTTT. The full variable domain, with the rest looked up from reference TRBV19 and TRBJ1-1, is DGGITQSPKYLFRKEGQNVTLSCEQNLNHDAMYWYRQDPGQGLRLIYYSQIVNDFQKGDIAEGYSVSREKKESFPLTVTSAQKNPTAFYLCASRLDRGVKDAFFGQGTRLTVV.

The chain uses TRBV11-3 and TRBJ1-3, with 8 bases that match TRBD1. V dropped 3 bases and J dropped 5; count of bases not matched to a gene: 9. CDR1 is SGHNT, CDR2 YENEEA, per germline. The CDR3 is made up of 16 amino acids. DNA for the CDR3: TGTGCCAGCAGCTTCCCCGGACAGGGTGGAAGAAACACCATATATTTT. This gives the protein CASSFPGQGGRNTIYF. The full variable domain, completed using reference TRBV11-3 and TRBJ1-3, is EAGVVQSPRYKIIEKKQPVAFWCNPISGHNTLYWYLQNLGQGPELLIRYENEEAVDDSQLPKDRFSAERLKGVDSTLKIQPAELGDSAVYLCASSFPGQGGRNTIYFGEGSWLTVV.